This T cell receptor beta chain was captured in a study of blood T cell repertoires in COVID-19. In the study overall: The United States, Italy and Spain were the sources of the acute and convalescent COVID-19 samples. PBMCs, B-cell-depleted T cells, or T cells provided the cDNA or gDNA that made up the material.

This CDR3 contains 15 residues. The V segment lost 3 bases and the J segment 2 bases; nucleotides outside the gene matches: 4. The germline gives CDR1 GTSNPN, CDR2 SVGIG (reference sequence). Everyone who took part was roughly 18 to 89 years old, and they came from 20 to 25 US areas. In the study's own analysis: Estimation of nucleated cell counts was performed using reference gene primer amplification. TCRdb's table, derived via immunoSEQ multiplex PCR, lists solely in-frame clones and lacks some. V and J calls and clone size are those listed in that table; D and trimming were worked out from the DNA. Altogether hundreds of thousands of clones are present, about nine tenths being singletons, with the ten largest covering around 2.5%.

The rearrangement uses TRBV30 and TRBJ2-2; 9 bases match TRBD2. The sequenced material came from PBMCs or T cells enriched from blood (not recorded which). The TCR was taken from a man aged 55 to 69 who had recovered from COVID-19. The DNA for the CDR3 is TGTGCCTGGAGACGCGGGGGGGCCAACACCGGGGAGCTGTTTTTT. It translates to CAWRRGGANTGELFF.